One and the same sample provided the 6 T cell receptor beta chains below, sequenced in a study of T cells in Graves' hyperthyroidism and ophthalmopathy (dated by TCRdb to the late 2010s). The library was built by means of multiplex PCR. The sequencing machine was an Illumina HiSeq 2000. TCR beta CDR3 regions were amplified from RNA transcripts. A first-round RT-PCR of the TCR CDR3 used the HTBI primer set with the Qiagen OneStep RT-PCR kit. TCRdb took the public reads, trimmed them with fastp at Q25, ran MiXCR for clone calling and kept in-frame beta chains. Here each entry gathers all rows of one CDR3 protein and keeps the most common genes and DNA. For this sample there are hundreds of thousands of distinct CDR3 sequences; about 15% appear just once. Jointly, the top ten make up about 12% of the sample. The source material was blood. Source of these receptors: a man aged 18-30 years with Graves' ophthalmopathy.

This clonotype was recorded many times. This chain connects TRBV7-2 to TRBJ1-2, with 8 bases matching TRBD1. The CDR3 consists of 13 residues. Germline values: CDR1 SGHTA, CDR2 FQGNSA. Trimming cost V 4 bases and J 6 bases; bases outside gene matches: 4. The CDR3 coding sequence is TGTGCCAGCAGCTGGACAGGGACGAATGGCTACACCTTC. Amino acid sequence: CASSWTGTNGYTF.

This clonotype was seen many times. This rearrangement joins TRBV2 to TRBJ1-2, with no clear D. This CDR3 comprises 14 residues. Germline-derived CDR1 and CDR2 are SNHLY and FYNNEI. The ends were cut back, 2 bases at V and 3 bases at J, with 10 bases in the middle. CDR3 sequence: CASSEQEGYYGYTF. DNA of the CDR3: TGTGCCAGCAGTGAACAAGAGGGCTACTATGGCTACACCTTC. Supplemented by reference TRBV2 and TRBJ1-2, the full variable domain reads EPEVTQTPSHQVTQMGQEVILRCVPISNHLYFYWYRQILGQKVEFLVSFYNNEISEKSEIFDDQFSVERPDGSNFTLKIRSTKLEDSAMYFCASSEQEGYYGYTFGSGTRLTVV.

V usage is TRBV24-1 and J usage is TRBJ2-3; D is tentatively TRBD1 or TRBD2 (6 bases each). The CDR3 extends over 15 amino acids. Between the trimmed V and J ends, which lost 9 bases and 2 bases, there was a span of 17 bases. The germline CDR1 and CDR2 sequences are KGHDR and SFDVKD. Written as DNA, the CDR3 is TGTGCCACCGGAAGGGGGGTTTTCGCCACAGATACGCAGTATTTT. It translates to CATGRGVFATDTQYF.

This clonotype appeared a few times. This chain links TRBV7-2 with TRBJ2-7; 8 nucleotides align to TRBD2. The CDR3 is made up of 15 amino acids. Per the germline V gene, CDR1 is SGHTA and CDR2 is FQGNSA. The ends lost 5 bases at V and 2 bases at J; junction bases unmatched: 8. The CDR3 is CASSPRGGPTYEQYF. CDR3 nucleotides: TGTGCCAGCAGCCCCCGCGGGGGGCCCACCTACGAGCAGTACTTC.

This clonotype was detected many times. The chain joins TRBV7-9 to TRBJ1-4; D might be TRBD1 (5 bases). Trimming stripped 2 bases from V and 3 bases from J, with 10 bases between. The CDR3 totals 15 residues. Germline V gene lookup returns CDR1 SEHNR and CDR2 FQNEAQ (reference sequence). The CDR3 sequence: CASSLQGSANEKLFF. CDR3 DNA: TGTGCCAGCAGCTTACAGGGATCTGCTAATGAAAAACTGTTTTTT.

This chain connects TRBV7-2 to TRBJ2-7; D is undetermined. The V end was cut by 6 bases, the J end by 3 bases, with 12 bases between. This CDR3 has 13 residues. CDR1 is SGHTA and CDR2 is FQGNSA in the germline V gene. DNA for the CDR3: TGTGCCAGCAGTCCGGACGGTGGCTACGAGCAGTACTTC. Translation: CASSPDGGYEQYF.